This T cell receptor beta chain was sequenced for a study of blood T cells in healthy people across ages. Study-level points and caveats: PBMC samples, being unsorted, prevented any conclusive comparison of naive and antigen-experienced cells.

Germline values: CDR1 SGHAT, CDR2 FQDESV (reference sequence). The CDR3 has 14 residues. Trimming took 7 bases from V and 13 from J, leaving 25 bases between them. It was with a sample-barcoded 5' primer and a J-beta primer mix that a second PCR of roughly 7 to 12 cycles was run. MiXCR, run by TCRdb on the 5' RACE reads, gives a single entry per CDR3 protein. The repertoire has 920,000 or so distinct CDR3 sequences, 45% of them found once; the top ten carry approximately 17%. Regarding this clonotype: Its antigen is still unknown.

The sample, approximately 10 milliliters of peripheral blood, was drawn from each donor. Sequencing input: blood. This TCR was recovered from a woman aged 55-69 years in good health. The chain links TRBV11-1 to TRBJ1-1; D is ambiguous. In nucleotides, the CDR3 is TGTGCCAGCACCCAGAGGGTGGCAGGCCCCGCTTGTTTCTTT. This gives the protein CASTQRVAGPACFF. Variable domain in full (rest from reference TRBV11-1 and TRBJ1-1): EAEVAQSPRYKITEKSQAVAFWCDPISGHATLYWYRQILGQGPELLVQFQDESVVDDSQLPKDRFSAERLKGVDSTLKIQPAELGDSAMYLCASTQRVAGPACFFGQGTRLTVV.